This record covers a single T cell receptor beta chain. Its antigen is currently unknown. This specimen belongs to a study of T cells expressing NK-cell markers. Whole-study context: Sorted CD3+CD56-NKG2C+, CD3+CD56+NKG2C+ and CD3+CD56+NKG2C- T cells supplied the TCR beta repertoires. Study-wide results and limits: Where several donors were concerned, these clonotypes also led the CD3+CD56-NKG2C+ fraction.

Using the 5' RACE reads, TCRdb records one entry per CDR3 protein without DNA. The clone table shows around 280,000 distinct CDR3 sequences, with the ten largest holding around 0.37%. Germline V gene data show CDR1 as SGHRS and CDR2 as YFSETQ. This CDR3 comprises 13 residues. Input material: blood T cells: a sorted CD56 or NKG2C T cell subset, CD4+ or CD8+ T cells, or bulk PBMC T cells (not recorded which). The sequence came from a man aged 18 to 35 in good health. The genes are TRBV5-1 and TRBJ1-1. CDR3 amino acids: CASSGVGNTEAFF.